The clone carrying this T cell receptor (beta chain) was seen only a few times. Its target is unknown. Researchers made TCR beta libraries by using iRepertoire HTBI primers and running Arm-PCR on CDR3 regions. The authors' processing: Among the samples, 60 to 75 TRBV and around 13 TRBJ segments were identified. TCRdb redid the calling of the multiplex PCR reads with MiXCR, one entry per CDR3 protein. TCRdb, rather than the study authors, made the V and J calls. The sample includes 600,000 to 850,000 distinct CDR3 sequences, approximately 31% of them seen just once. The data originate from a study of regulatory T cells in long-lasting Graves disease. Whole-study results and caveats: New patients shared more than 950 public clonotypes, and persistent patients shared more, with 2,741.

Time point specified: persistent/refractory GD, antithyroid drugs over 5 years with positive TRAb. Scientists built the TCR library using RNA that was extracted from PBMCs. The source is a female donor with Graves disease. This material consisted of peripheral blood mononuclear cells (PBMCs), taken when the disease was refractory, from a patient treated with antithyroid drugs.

CDR3 sequence reads: CASRFILNTEAFF. In nucleotides, the CDR3 is TGTGCCAGCAGATTTATTTTGAACACTGAAGCTTTCTTT. V gene TRBV27 combines with J gene TRBJ1-1; D is unclear. This CDR3 is 13 amino acids long. Germline V CDR1 and CDR2: MNHEY, SMNVEV (reference sequence). V was cut by 6 bases and J by 0 bases, with 8 bases left in between.